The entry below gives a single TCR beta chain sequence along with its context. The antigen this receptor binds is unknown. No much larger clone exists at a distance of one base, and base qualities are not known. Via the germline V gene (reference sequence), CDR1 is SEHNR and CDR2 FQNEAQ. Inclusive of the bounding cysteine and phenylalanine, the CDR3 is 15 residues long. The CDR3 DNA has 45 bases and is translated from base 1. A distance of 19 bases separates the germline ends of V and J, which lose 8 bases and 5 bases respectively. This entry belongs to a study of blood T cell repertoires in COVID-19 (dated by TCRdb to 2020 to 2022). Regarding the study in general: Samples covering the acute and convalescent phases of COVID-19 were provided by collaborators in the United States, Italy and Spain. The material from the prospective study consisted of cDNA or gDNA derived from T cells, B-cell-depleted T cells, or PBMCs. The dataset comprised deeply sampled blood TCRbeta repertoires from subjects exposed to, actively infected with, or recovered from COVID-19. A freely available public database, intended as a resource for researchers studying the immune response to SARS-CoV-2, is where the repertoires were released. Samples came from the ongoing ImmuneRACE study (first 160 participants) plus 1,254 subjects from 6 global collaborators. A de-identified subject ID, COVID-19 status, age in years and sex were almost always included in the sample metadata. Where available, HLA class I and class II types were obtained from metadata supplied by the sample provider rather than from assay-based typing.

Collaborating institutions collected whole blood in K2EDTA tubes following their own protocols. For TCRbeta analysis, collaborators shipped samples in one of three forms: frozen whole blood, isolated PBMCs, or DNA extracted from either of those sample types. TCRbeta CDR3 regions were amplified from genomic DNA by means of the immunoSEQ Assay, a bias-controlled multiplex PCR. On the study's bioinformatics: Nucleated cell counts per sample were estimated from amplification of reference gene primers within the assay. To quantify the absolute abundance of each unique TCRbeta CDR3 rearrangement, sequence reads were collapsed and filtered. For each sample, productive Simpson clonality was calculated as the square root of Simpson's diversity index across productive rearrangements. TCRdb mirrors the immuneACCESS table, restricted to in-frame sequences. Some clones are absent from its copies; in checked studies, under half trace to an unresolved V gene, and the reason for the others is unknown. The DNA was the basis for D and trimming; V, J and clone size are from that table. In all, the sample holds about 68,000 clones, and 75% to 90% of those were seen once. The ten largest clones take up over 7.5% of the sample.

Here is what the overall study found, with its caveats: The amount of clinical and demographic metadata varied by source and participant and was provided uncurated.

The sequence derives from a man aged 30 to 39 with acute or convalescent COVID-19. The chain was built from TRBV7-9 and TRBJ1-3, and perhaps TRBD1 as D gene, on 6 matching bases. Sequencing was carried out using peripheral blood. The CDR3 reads CASEFHREGRNTIYF. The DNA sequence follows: TGTGCCAGCGAATTTCACAGGGAAGGGAGAAACACCATATATTTT.